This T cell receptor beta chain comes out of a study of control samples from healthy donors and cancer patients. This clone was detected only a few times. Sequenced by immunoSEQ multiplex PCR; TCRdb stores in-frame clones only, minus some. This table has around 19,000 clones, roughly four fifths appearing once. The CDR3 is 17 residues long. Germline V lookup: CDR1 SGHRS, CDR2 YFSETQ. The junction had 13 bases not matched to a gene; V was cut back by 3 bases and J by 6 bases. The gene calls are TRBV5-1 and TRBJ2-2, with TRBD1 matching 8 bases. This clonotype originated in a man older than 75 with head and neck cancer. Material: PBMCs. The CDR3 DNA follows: TGCGCCAGCAGCTGGGCCGAGGCAGGGGGCGGGGCCGGGGAGCTGTTTTTT. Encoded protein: CASSWAEAGGGAGELFF.